This TCR beta chain was recorded in a study of OX40 agonist ivuxolimab in advanced cancers. Study-level background: Patients undergoing dose escalation presented with hepatocellular carcinoma, melanoma, renal cell or head and neck cancer.

In the case of this clone: Antigen specificity is unknown.

Drawing of blood for sampling happened at baseline, at cycle 4 day 1, and at cycle 7 day 1. Germline assignment: CDR1 SGHDT and CDR2 YYEEEE. The CDR3 is made up of 12 amino acids. V dropped 4 bases and J dropped 4 bases, with 8 bases sitting between them. Findings and limits, study-wide: Antigen specificity was not determined for the expanded peripheral T cells.

Using immunoSEQ multiplex PCR, the repertoire was profiled, and TCRdb retains in-frame clones only, with some absent. The sample holds approximately 79,000 clones, roughly 86% seen once. This TCR came from an adult with an advanced solid tumor such as melanoma, head and neck, liver or kidney cancer. The V gene is TRBV5-6, the J gene TRBJ1-1; D ambiguous. The sample here was CD4+ or CD8+ T cells sorted from blood, taken in a trial of the OX40 agonist ivuxolimab. The CDR3 bases are TGTGCCAGCAGCCCCCGGGGCACTGAAGCTTTCTTT. This encodes CASSPRGTEAFF.